A single sample is the source of the 17 T cell receptor beta chains below, sequenced in a study of cytomegalovirus exposure and HLA in healthy donors. Both 60 Vbeta primers and 13 Jbeta primers went into the PCR. Profiled with immunoSEQ multiplex PCR; TCRdb holds only in-frame clones, not every one. Here the sample spans approximately 100,000 clones, approximately 80% being singletons. The sample comprised PBMCs. These receptors were collected from a man aged 55 to 69 in good health and CMV-seronegative.

The chain couples TRBV6-7 to TRBJ2-7; TRBD1 matches at 10 bases. TRBV6-7 is reported as an ORF; its role is uncertain. J was trimmed by 3 bases and V by 2 bases; bases with no gene match: 10. This CDR3 has 17 amino acids. The DNA of the CDR3 is TGTGCCAGCAGTTACCTACCTCCGGGACAGGGGCTCTACGAGCAGTACGTC. Translation gives CASSYLPPGQGLYEQYV.

The chain uses TRBV2 and TRBJ2-5, with TRBD1 matching 9 bases. The CDR3 covers 15 residues. Unmatched junction bases numbered 10, after V lost 7 bases and J lost 4 bases. In germline, CDR1 is SNHLY, CDR2 FYNNEI. The CDR3 loop reads CASTEAGQGAETQYF. In DNA, the CDR3 is TGTGCCAGCACCGAAGCGGGACAGGGTGCAGAGACCCAGTACTTC.

The V and J genes are TRBV19 and TRBJ1-5, with 12 bases lining up with TRBD1. Trimming took 5 bases from V and 2 from J; bases not matched to a gene: 7. Per the germline V gene, CDR1 is LNHDA and CDR2 is SQIVND (reference sequence). CDR3 length: 17 residues. The chain's CDR3 is CASSSRDRGLGNQPQHF. CDR3 coding DNA: TGTGCCAGTAGTTCCCGGGACAGGGGGCTTGGCAATCAGCCCCAGCATTTT.

This clone showed up just once. The chain combines TRBV30 with TRBJ1-2, with TRBD1 identical over 7 bases. The germline gives CDR1 GTSNPN, CDR2 SVGIG (reference sequence). CDR3 length: 11 amino acids. Trimming cost V 3 bases and J 8 bases; bases outside gene matches: 3. The CDR3 region has the DNA TGTGCCTGGAGAGGGGGCGCAGGCTACACCTTC. This gives the protein CAWRGGAGYTF.

There are a few counts of this clone. The genes are TRBV7-8 and TRBJ2-5; 14 positions match TRBD2. This CDR3 comprises 13 residues. The V gene's germline CDR1 is SGHVS and CDR2 FQNEAQ. The ends lost 3 bases at V and 11 bases at J; junction bases unmatched: 2. For the CDR3, the DNA is TGTGCCAGCAGCTTCGGACTAGCGGGGGGTCAGTACTTC. This translates into CASSFGLAGGQYF.

The chain employs TRBV28 and TRBJ1-2; D remains unclear. V was clipped by 6 bases and J by 1 base, with 9 bases between them. CDR3 size: 13 residues. Germline CDR1 MDHEN, CDR2 SYDVKM. The CDR3: CASSLKLNYGYTF. The CDR3 DNA reads as TGTGCCAGCAGCCTAAAGCTTAACTATGGCTACACCTTC.

This clone was observed a single time. The gene calls are TRBV14 and TRBJ2-3; 8 positions agree with TRBD2. V trimming: 2 bases; J trimming: 1 base; junction bases outside the gene matches: 5. CDR3 length: 16 amino acids. Germline V lookup: CDR1 SGHDN, CDR2 FVKESK. CDR3 residues: CASSQMTSAGTDTQYF. The DNA of the CDR3 is TGTGCCAGCAGCCAAATGACTAGCGCTGGCACAGATACGCAGTATTTT.

The J gene is TRBJ2-7, the V gene TRBV13, with D tentatively TRBD1 (6 bases). In germline, CDR1 is PRHDT, CDR2 FYEKMQ (reference sequence). The V end lost 5 bases, the J end lost 1 base, and 15 bases lay between the germline ends. The CDR3 sequence is 15 residues long. This CDR3 is CASSRKDRASYEQYF. For the CDR3, the DNA is TGTGCCAGCAGCCGAAAGGACAGAGCGTCCTACGAGCAGTACTTC.

For this clone: Other nucleotide sequences from this sample produce the same CDR3. V is TRBV7-2 and J is TRBJ1-2, with D perhaps matching TRBD1 (5 bases). Trimming pared 5 bases from V and 8 bases from J, leaving 15 bases between. The CDR3 sequence is 13 residues long. Germline lookup yields CDR1 SGHTA and CDR2 FQGNSA. For the CDR3, the DNA is TGTGCCAGCAGCCCGGGGGGAAGGGACGGCTACACCTTC. Its protein is CASSPGGRDGYTF.

The V gene is TRBV2, the J gene TRBJ1-5; 8 positions agree with TRBD1. This CDR3 is built from 15 residues. The junction had 9 bases not matched to a gene; V was cut back by 5 bases and J by 6 bases. The germline V gene has CDR1 SNHLY and CDR2 FYNNEI. The CDR3 bases are TGTGCCAGCAGTCTAGGCAGGGGGCCCGGTCAGCCCCAGCATTTT. Its translation is CASSLGRGPGQPQHF.

The chain is built from TRBV29-1 and TRBJ2-3; the D gene is possibly TRBD1 (6 bases). The CDR3 contains 12 residues. V lost 2 bases to trimming and J lost 5 bases, with 8 bases between them. The germline V gene encodes CDR1 SQVTM and CDR2 ANQGSEA. The CDR3 DNA sequence: TGCAGCGTTGAAAGGGGGTTAGATACGCAGTATTTT. It is translated as CSVERGLDTQYF.

Note on this clone: The limits of the CDR3 on the DNA are not certain, so only TCRdb's listed CDR3 is given. The chain couples TRBV21-1 to TRBJ1-2; the DNA was not compared with TRBD1, the D call given in the table. TRBV21-1 is assigned pseudogene status. The CDR3 numbers 17 amino acids, ends counted. CDR3 sequence reads: CASSKFGTGAFDYGYTF.

V is TRBV7-2 and J is TRBJ2-3, with 9 bases matching TRBD2. This CDR3 is 17 amino acids long. The J segment lost 2 bases and the V segment lost 5 bases, leaving 11 bases of the junction unmatched. CDR1 is SGHTA and CDR2 is FQGNSA in the germline V gene. In nucleotides, the CDR3 is TGTGCCAGCAGCGCAAAGGGTAGCGGGGGAATCACAGATACGCAGTATTTT. Protein: CASSAKGSGGITDTQYF.

The genes are TRBV28 and TRBJ2-7, with D perhaps TRBD2 (6 bases). The germline gives CDR1 MDHEN, CDR2 SYDVKM. Trimming shortened V by 5 bases and J by 1 base, and 12 bases separated the two germline ends. The CDR3 covers 14 residues. DNA of the CDR3: TGTGCCAGCAGTACCCGGGGGAATTCCTACGAGCAGTACGTC. Its translation is CASSTRGNSYEQYV.

The chain uses TRBV18 and TRBJ1-1, with D uncertain. The CDR3 spans 14 residues. Between the trimmed V and J ends, which lost 0 bases and 2 bases, there was a span of 7 bases. Germline values: CDR1 KGHSH, CDR2 LQKENI. In nucleotides, the CDR3 is TGTGCCAGCTCACCACCCCTGGCTAACACTGAAGCTTTCTTT. Encoded protein: CASSPPLANTEAFF.

The chain links TRBV5-1 to TRBJ1-2, with a possible D match to TRBD1 (5 bases). V was trimmed by 4 bases and J by 3 bases, leaving 16 bases between them. CDR1 SGHRS and CDR2 YFSETQ come from the germline V gene. The CDR3 spans 15 residues. CDR3 region: CASSRTWGGDYGYTF. In DNA, the CDR3 is TGCGCCAGCAGCCGGACATGGGGGGGAGACTATGGCTACACCTTC.

The J gene is TRBJ1-1, the V gene TRBV29-1, with TRBD1 as a possible D gene (5 bases). The V end was cut by 6 bases, the J end by 6 bases, with 14 bases between. The CDR3 sequence is 12 residues long. CDR1 is SQVTM, CDR2 ANQGSEA, per germline. The CDR3 nucleotides are TGCAGCGTAAGCGGGGGGTTGGCTGAAGCTTTCTTT. It translates to CSVSGGLAEAFF.